Listed below are T cell receptor beta chains from one sample, sequenced in a study of response to subunit inactivated influenza vaccine. In TCRdb, the RT-PCR reads were re-called with MiXCR into one record per CDR3 protein. The sample shows 590,000 or so distinct CDR3 sequences, 14% of them seen only once. The material sequenced was PBMCs from blood, taken 14 to 15 days before vaccination. The receptors stem from a man aged 50 to 60 who received an inactivated influenza vaccine. Both conserved end residues are part of each CDR3. A D gene is named only where the DNA matches it firmly. Clone size is stated in some rows and not others, as once, few, many or a class when expanded.

-	-	TRBV20-1	TRBJ2-7	CSARDPGAYEQYF	TGCAGTGCTAGAGATCCCGGAGCCTACGAGCAGTACTTC
TRBD2	-	TRBV7-2	TRBJ2-3	CASRGTSGNKDTQYF	TGTGCCAGCAGGGGGACTAGCGGGAATAAAGATACGCAGTATTTT
TRBD2	-	TRBV20-1	TRBJ2-5	CSARDGGGRPPETQYF	TGCAGTGCTAGAGATGGGGGCGGGAGGCCCCCAGAGACCCAGTACTTC
-	-	TRBV14	TRBJ1-2	CASSQAAGIFYGYTF	TGTGCCAGCAGCCAAGCGGCAGGGATCTTCTATGGCTACACCTTC
-	-	TRBV5-1	TRBJ2-3	CASSFGGSGTDTQYF	TGCGCCAGCAGCTTTGGTGGGAGTGGCACAGATACGCAGTATTTT
-	few	TRBV29-1	TRBJ2-4	CSVGGAKNIQYF	TGCAGCGTTGGAGGAGCCAAAAACATTCAGTACTTC
-	few	TRBV4-3	TRBJ1-5	CASSQGGGVQPQHF	TGCGCCAGCAGCCAAGGGGGGGGTGTTCAGCCCCAGCATTTT
-	-	TRBV12-3/TRBV12-4	TRBJ2-5	CASTLRGVMETQYF	TGTGCCAGCACCCTGAGAGGGGTGATGGAGACCCAGTACTTC
TRBD2	-	TRBV7-2	TRBJ2-7	CASSSFPAGTSSYEQYF	TGTGCCAGCAGCAGTTTCCCAGCGGGGACGAGCTCCTACGAGCAGTACTTC
TRBD2	-	TRBV3-1	TRBJ2-1	CASGKRREAEQFF	TGTGCCAGCGGGAAAAGGCGGGAGGCTGAGCAGTTCTTC
-	-	TRBV12-3/TRBV12-4	TRBJ1-2	CASSEGGLRGYTF	TGTGCCAGCAGTGAGGGCGGGCTGCGGGGCTACACCTTC
-	few	TRBV7-9	TRBJ1-2	CASSLVRGGNYGYTF	TGTGCCAGCAGCTTAGTCCGGGGCGGGAACTATGGCTACACCTTC
TRBD1	few	TRBV5-1	TRBJ2-7	CASSWTGSTDEQYF	TGCGCCAGCAGCTGGACAGGTTCCACCGACGAGCAGTACTTC
-	many	TRBV4-3	TRBJ2-5	CASSQALRGVEETQYF	TGCGCCAGCAGCCAAGCCCTCAGGGGGGTGGAAGAGACCCAGTACTTC
TRBD2	many	TRBV11-2	TRBJ2-7	CASSQGLAGNYEQYF	TGTGCCAGCAGCCAGGGACTAGCGGGGAACTACGAGCAGTACTTC
TRBD2	-	TRBV5-1	TRBJ2-1	CASSLGHRTSGNNEQFF	TGCGCCAGCAGCCTCGGACATCGGACTAGCGGTAACAATGAGCAGTTCTTC
TRBD2	many	TRBV20-1	TRBJ2-1	CSARGGRGGSYNEQFF	TGCAGTGCTAGAGGAGGACGGGGGGGCAGTTACAATGAGCAGTTCTTC
-	many	TRBV29-1	TRBJ1-1	CSVEVGTLNTEAFF	TGCAGCGTTGAAGTGGGGACACTGAACACTGAAGCTTTCTTT
-	-	TRBV19	TRBJ2-1	CASSQYRMNGEQFF	TGTGCCAGTAGCCAGTATCGGATGAATGGTGAGCAGTTCTTC
TRBD2	-	TRBV20-1	TRBJ2-5	CSAEPGTSRQGTQYF	TGCAGTGCTGAGCCCGGGACTAGCAGGCAAGGGACCCAGTACTTC
TRBD1	few	TRBV6-1	TRBJ2-4	CASTRDRGDSQYF	TGTGCCAGCACCAGGGACAGGGGGGACTCCCAGTACTTC
-	few	TRBV6-1	TRBJ1-2	CASSELEQVYGYTF	TGTGCCAGCAGTGAATTGGAACAGGTCTATGGCTACACCTTC
-	few	TRBV10-3	TRBJ2-1	CAISASHGVYDEQFF	TGTGCCATCAGTGCGAGCCATGGAGTCTACGATGAGCAGTTCTTC
TRBD2	-	TRBV7-8	TRBJ2-7	CASSFTSEPFEQYF	TGTGCCAGCAGCTTTACTAGCGAACCCTTCGAGCAGTACTTC
-	-	TRBV7-2	TRBJ2-7	CASSPRLGGTYEQYF	TGTGCCAGCAGCCCACGCCTAGGCGGAACCTACGAGCAGTACTTC
-	few	TRBV7-2	TRBJ2-1	CASSSSRYEQFF	TGTGCCAGCAGCTCCTCTAGATATGAGCAGTTCTTC
TRBD2	-	TRBV28	TRBJ2-1	CASSLLGLEYNEQFF	TGTGCCAGCAGTTTATTAGGACTAGAGTACAATGAGCAGTTCTTC
TRBD1	-	TRBV12-3/TRBV12-4	TRBJ2-1	CASSNNAGTGKSEQFF	TGTGCCAGCAGTAACAACGCCGGGACAGGAAAAAGTGAGCAGTTCTTC
TRBD2	-	TRBV6-2/TRBV6-3	TRBJ2-1	CASTGRGMSSYNEQFF	TGTGCCAGCACCGGGCGGGGGATGAGCTCCTACAATGAGCAGTTCTTC
TRBD2	few	TRBV6-2/TRBV6-3	TRBJ2-5	CASSYPDQGTSGGPRLAQYF	TGTGCCAGCAGTTACCCCGATCAAGGGACTAGCGGGGGGCCCCGTTTGGCCCAGTACTTC
-	many	TRBV6-5	TRBJ2-1	CASGPTVEQFF	TGTGCCAGCGGTCCCACAGTTGAGCAGTTCTTC
TRBD1	many	TRBV6-5	TRBJ2-1	CASSLRTGGNEQFF	TGTGCCAGCAGTTTACGGACAGGGGGGAATGAGCAGTTCTTC
TRBD2	few	TRBV10-3	TRBJ2-3	CATQISGNTDTQYF	TGTGCCACCCAGATAAGCGGGAACACAGATACGCAGTATTTT
TRBD2	few	TRBV20-1	TRBJ2-7	CSARPESSGRALYEQYF	TGCAGTGCTAGACCTGAATCTAGCGGGAGGGCGCTCTACGAGCAGTACTTC
TRBD1	few	TRBV7-2	TRBJ2-7	CASSLDRGRGYEQYF	TGTGCCAGCAGCTTAGACAGGGGGCGCGGCTACGAGCAGTACTTC
-	-	TRBV18	TRBJ2-1	CASSPATERSNEQFF	TGTGCCAGCTCACCCGCGACCGAGAGAAGCAATGAGCAGTTCTTC
TRBD1	-	TRBV29-1	TRBJ2-7	CSVVDAGQGSEQYF	TGCAGCGTCGTCGACGCGGGACAGGGATCCGAGCAGTACTTC
-	-	TRBV4-2	TRBJ2-5	CASSQGRTGQETQYF	TGTGCCAGCAGCCAAGGTCGGACTGGCCAAGAGACCCAGTACTTC
-	few	TRBV27	TRBJ2-4	CASSPTPLAKNIQYF	TGTGCCAGCAGCCCAACCCCCCTAGCCAAAAACATTCAGTACTTC
-	few	TRBV4-3	TRBJ2-7	CASSQDRLEAYEQYF	TGCGCCAGCAGCCAAGATCGGTTGGAGGCCTACGAGCAGTACTTC
TRBD1	-	TRBV6-2/TRBV6-3	TRBJ2-7	CASSRQGFYEQYF	TGTGCCAGCAGTAGACAGGGTTTCTACGAGCAGTACTTC
TRBD2	-	TRBV7-8	TRBJ2-3	CASSPRLAGGVLTQYF	TGTGCCAGCAGCCCCCGACTAGCGGGGGGAGTGCTAACGCAGTATTTT
-	many	TRBV10-2	TRBJ2-2	CASRGVFIGLSGTGELFF	TGCGCCAGCAGAGGGGTATTCATCGGGTTAAGTGGCACCGGGGAGCTGTTTTTT
-	-	TRBV11-2	TRBJ2-5	CASSLSLPQETQYF	TGTGCCAGCAGCTTAAGCCTCCCCCAAGAGACCCAGTACTTC
-	few	TRBV7-6	TRBJ2-7	CASKFRTPYEQYF	TGTGCCAGTAAATTCAGGACTCCCTACGAGCAGTACTTC
TRBD1	many	TRBV3-1	TRBJ1-2	CASSQLQGITNGYTF	TGTGCCAGCAGTCAACTACAGGGGATAACGAATGGCTACACCTTC
-	few	TRBV9	TRBJ2-7	CASSPRDFRPNEQYF	TGTGCCAGCAGCCCCCGGGACTTCAGGCCAAACGAGCAGTACTTC
-	-	TRBV5-1	TRBJ2-2	CASRQRPVGPINTGELFF	TGCGCCAGCAGACAACGCCCGGTGGGACCGATAAACACCGGGGAGCTGTTTTTT
TRBD2	-	TRBV30	TRBJ2-5	CALGRRGNGETQYF	TGTGCCTTGGGGCGGCGGGGGAATGGTGAGACCCAGTACTTC
TRBD1	-	TRBV5-6	TRBJ1-6	CASRKGQDNSPLHF	TGTGCCAGCAGAAAGGGACAGGATAATTCACCCCTCCACTTT
-	-	TRBV20-1	TRBJ2-1	CSATRGVYNEQFF	TGCAGTGCTACTCGGGGTGTTTACAATGAGCAGTTCTTC